Below are 25 T cell receptor beta chains sequenced from a single sample in a study of blood T cell repertoires in COVID-19. Clones were read by immunoSEQ multiplex PCR, and TCRdb kept only the in-frame ones, dropping some. The sample carries roughly 400,000 clones, about 88% recorded once. The sample was PBMCs or T cells enriched from blood (not recorded which). All receptors come from a woman younger than 35 who had been exposed to COVID-19.

The chain joins TRBV19 to TRBJ1-5, with 7 bases lining up with TRBD1. The CDR3 consists of 14 residues. The germline CDR1 and CDR2 sequences are LNHDA and SQIVND (reference sequence). Trimming cost V 3 bases and J 11 bases; bases outside gene matches: 10. CDR3 in DNA: TGTGCCAGTAGTATTGGAGACAGGGCCGTGTCCCAGCATTTT. Translated: CASSIGDRAVSQHF. Full variable domain (remainder filled in from reference TRBV19 and TRBJ1-5): DGGITQSPKYLFRKEGQNVTLSCEQNLNHDAMYWYRQDPGQGLRLIYYSQIVNDFQKGDIAEGYSVSREKKESFPLTVTSAQKNPTAFYLCASSIGDRAVSQHFGDGTRLSIL.

The chain combines TRBV10-3 with TRBJ1-1; 7 bases are shared with TRBD1. This CDR3 is 13 amino acids long. J was trimmed by 1 base and V by 7 bases; bases with no gene match: 3. The germline V gene has CDR1 ENHRY and CDR2 SYGVKD. DNA of the CDR3: TGTGCCATCAAGACAGGGCCGAACACTGAAGCTTTCTTT. It specifies CAIKTGPNTEAFF.

J is TRBJ2-7 and V is TRBV28, with TRBD2 matching 16 bases. This CDR3 is built from 17 residues. V was pared by 6 bases and J by 6 bases, with 11 bases of the junction left unmatched. Germline-derived CDR1 and CDR2 are MDHEN and SYDVKM. For the CDR3, the DNA is TGTGCCAGCAGCCTCGGGACTAGCGGGAGGGCCAGCCCCGAGCAGTACTTC. This encodes CASSLGTSGRASPEQYF. Based on the CDR3 plus reference TRBV28 and TRBJ2-7, the full variable domain is DVKVTQSSRYLVKRTGEKVFLECVQDMDHENMFWYRQDPGLGLRLIYFSYDVKMKEKGDIPEGYSVSREKKERFSLILESASTNQTSMYLCASSLGTSGRASPEQYFGPGTRLTVT.

The chain recombines TRBV18 with TRBJ1-1, with D possibly TRBD1 on 5 matching bases. The CDR3 length is 12 residues. V dropped 10 bases and J dropped 4 bases, with 13 bases sitting between them. Germline V gives CDR1 KGHSH, CDR2 LQKENI. In DNA form, the CDR3 reads TGTGCCACCATATCGGGGGGCACTGAAGCTTTCTTT. Translation: CATISGGTEAFF.

V and J are TRBV12-3 or TRBV12-4 and TRBJ2-7; a weak D match, TRBD1 (6 bases). The CDR3 sequence is 13 residues long. Trimming cost V 6 bases and J 4 bases, with 13 bases left between them. The CDR3 here is CASSPKQGYEQYF. CDR3 sequence (DNA): TGTGCCAGCAGCCCAAAACAGGGATACGAGCAGTACTTC.

V usage is TRBV7-9 and J usage is TRBJ2-7; TRBD1 agrees at 8 bases. Germline CDR1 SEHNR, CDR2 FQNEAQ (reference sequence). Germline trimming cut 4 bases from V and 4 bases from J; bases unmatched to any gene: 6. CDR3 length: 14 amino acids. The CDR3 is CASSSPGQAYEQYF. CDR3 in DNA: TGTGCCAGCAGCTCTCCGGGACAGGCTTACGAGCAGTACTTC.

The chain uses TRBV24-1 and TRBJ1-2, with D unclear. The V gene lost 1 base and the J gene lost 2 bases, with 4 bases spanning the gap. Germline values: CDR1 KGHDR, CDR2 SFDVKD. This CDR3 spans 13 amino acids. The CDR3 sequence is CATSDFRNYGYTF. The CDR3 nucleotides read TGTGCCACCAGTGATTTCAGGAACTATGGCTACACCTTC.

The chain has TRBV3-1 (or the pseudogene TRBV3-2) and TRBJ1-6, with 10 bases that match TRBD1. From germline, CDR1 is LGHDT and CDR2 YNNKEL (reference sequence). The CDR3 consists of 20 residues. Trimming took 6 bases from V and 9 from J; bases not matched to a gene: 23. The CDR3 DNA reads as TGTGCCAGCAGAGATTCACCGGGACAGGGGCGAGGAAACAGGATTTCACCCCTCCACTTT. Protein: CASRDSPGQGRGNRISPLHF.

This chain joins TRBV7-2 and TRBJ1-5; 9 nucleotides align to TRBD1. This CDR3 spans 16 amino acids. Germline trimming cut 5 bases from V and 4 bases from J; bases unmatched to any gene: 9. Germline CDR1 and CDR2: SGHTA and FQGNSA. The CDR3 is CASSRRGTGPNQPQHF. The DNA for the CDR3 is TGTGCCAGCAGCCGCCGGGGGACAGGGCCAAATCAGCCCCAGCATTTT.

The J gene is TRBJ1-2, the V gene TRBV9; D is ambiguous. This CDR3 region has 13 residues. V lost 4 bases, J lost 4 bases, and 11 bases lay in between. Germline CDR1 is SGDLS and CDR2 is YYNGEE. CDR3 coding DNA: TGTGCCAGCAGCCCGGACTGGGGCTATGGCTACACCTTC. Its protein is CASSPDWGYGYTF.

J is TRBJ2-3 and V is TRBV19, with D possibly being TRBD2 (6 bases). Between the trimmed V and J ends, which lost 6 bases and 4 bases, there was a span of 11 bases. The germline gives CDR1 LNHDA, CDR2 SQIVND (reference sequence). This CDR3 has 13 amino acids. The CDR3 protein is CASSEGTADTQYF. The CDR3 DNA sequence: TGTGCCAGTAGCGAGGGGACTGCAGATACGCAGTATTTT.

The V call is TRBV19, the J call TRBJ2-1, with 9 bases matching TRBD1. With V trimmed by 4 bases and J by 0 bases, 16 bases remained unmatched. The CDR3 extends over 20 amino acids. The V gene's germline CDR1 is LNHDA and CDR2 SQIVND (reference sequence). The CDR3 DNA follows: TGTGCCAGTAGTACCCAATTCCCGGGACAGGGTTTTAGCTCCTACAATGAGCAGTTCTTC. This encodes CASSTQFPGQGFSSYNEQFF.

V usage is TRBV7-9 and J usage is TRBJ1-1; 12 bases align to TRBD1. The CDR3 has 16 residues. Germline trimming cut 5 bases from V and 4 bases from J; bases unmatched to any gene: 8. Looked up from germline, CDR1 is SEHNR and CDR2 is FQNEAQ (reference sequence). The CDR3 spells CASSDRDRGLSTEAFF. The CDR3 bases are TGTGCCAGCAGCGACCGGGACAGGGGGCTTTCCACTGAAGCTTTCTTT.

The count of this clone is one. As DNA, the CDR3 is TGTGCCAGCAGTAACGGGGTTGGGGAGCAGTACTTC. The encoded protein is CASSNGVGEQYF. The chain couples TRBV2 to TRBJ2-7; D might be TRBD2 (5 bases). Trimming shortened V by 5 bases and J by 7 bases, and 12 bases separated the two germline ends. There are 12 residues in the CDR3. CDR1 is SNHLY and CDR2 is FYNNEI in the germline V gene.

The rearrangement joins TRBV21-1 to TRBJ2-3; the table names TRBD2, a call not compared with the DNA. TRBV21-1 is described as a pseudogene. The CDR3 sequence is 16 residues long. The CDR3 here is CASIQLAGDWADTQYF. CDR3 in DNA: TGTGCCAGCATCCAACTAGCGGGAGATTGGGCAGATACGCAGTATTTT.

This clone was detected only once. The identical CDR3 is also encoded by other nucleotide sequences in the sample. CDR3 loop: CASSYSGQGYGYTF. The DNA for the CDR3 is TGTGCCAGCAGTTACTCTGGGCAGGGCTATGGCTACACCTTC. The rearrangement joins TRBV6-5 to TRBJ1-2; TRBD1 is a possible D gene (5 bases). The CDR3 is 14 amino acids. Trimming stripped 0 bases from V and 4 bases from J, with 9 bases between. Germline V gene lookup returns CDR1 MNHEY and CDR2 SVGAGI.

The CDR3 DNA follows: TGTGCCAGCAGCTCTGGACTAGCGGGACCCACAGATACGCAGTATTTT. It is translated as CASSSGLAGPTDTQYF. This chain uses TRBV5-5 with TRBJ2-3; the match to TRBD2 covers 12 bases. The germline V gene encodes CDR1 SGHKS and CDR2 YYEKEE (reference sequence). CDR3 length equals 16 residues. Trimming at V came to 3 bases and at J to 2 bases, leaving 4 bases not matched to a gene. Complete variable domain (other parts from reference TRBV5-5 and TRBJ2-3): DAGVTQSPTHLIKTRGQQVTLRCSPISGHKSVSWYQQVLGQGPQFIFQYYEKEERGRGNFPDRFSARQFPNYSSELNVNALLLGDSALYLCASSSGLAGPTDTQYFGPGTRLTVL.

V gene TRBV19 combines with J gene TRBJ2-3; 9 bases agree with TRBD2. V was clipped by 3 bases and J by 1 base; unmatched bases: 14. Germline V gene data show CDR1 as LNHDA and CDR2 as SQIVND (reference sequence). This CDR3 is 19 amino acids long. In DNA, the CDR3 is TGTGCCAGTAGTATTCTGGTAGCGGGAGCCTCTCGGGGCACAGATACGCAGTATTTT. It yields the protein CASSILVAGASRGTDTQYF.

The chain couples TRBV18 to TRBJ1-1; no definite D call. The germline V gene has CDR1 KGHSH and CDR2 LQKENI. The CDR3 runs to 12 residues. Between the trimmed V and J ends, which lost 3 bases and 3 bases, there was a span of 5 bases. CDR3 region: CASSPFDTEAFF. Written as DNA, the CDR3 is TGTGCCAGCTCACCGTTCGACACTGAAGCTTTCTTT.

V usage is TRBV13 and J usage is TRBJ1-4, with 7 positions matching TRBD1. Germline-derived CDR1 and CDR2 are PRHDT and FYEKMQ (reference sequence). This CDR3 has 14 residues. V was pared by 5 bases and J by 5 bases, with 5 bases of the junction left unmatched. In nucleotides, the CDR3 is TGTGCCAGCAGCCACGGACAGGAGAATGAAAAACTGTTTTTT. Protein sequence: CASSHGQENEKLFF.

The chain couples TRBV4-2 to TRBJ2-1, with D possibly TRBD2 on 7 matching bases. Trimming pared 1 base from V and 4 bases from J, leaving 14 bases between. Germline CDR1 reads LGHNA; CDR2 reads YNFKEQ. The CDR3 is 16 residues long. Written as DNA, the CDR3 is TGTGCCAGCAGCCAAGGAAGGGGGGGGCCTTACAATGAGCAGTTCTTC. Residues: CASSQGRGGPYNEQFF.

Note on this clone: Within the sample, other DNA sequences also encode this same CDR3. The chain has TRBV18 and TRBJ2-7, with 9 positions matching TRBD1. With V trimmed by 3 bases and J by 5 bases, 5 bases remained unmatched. CDR1 is KGHSH and CDR2 is LQKENI in the germline V gene. The length of the CDR3 is 14 residues. In DNA form, the CDR3 reads TGTGCCAGCTCACCGGGTACAGGGGGCGACGAGCAGTACTTC. It translates to CASSPGTGGDEQYF.

This clone was detected only once. The chain couples TRBV7-9 to TRBJ1-1, with TRBD1 as a possible D gene (6 bases). Trimming took off 7 bases at V and 0 bases at J, with 15 bases between the two ends. CDR3 length equals 15 residues. Germline V gene data show CDR1 as SEHNR and CDR2 as FQNEAQ (reference sequence). For the CDR3, the DNA is TGTGCCAGCAAGAGGGGGGGCATGATGAACACTGAAGCTTTCTTT. Translated, it gives CASKRGGMMNTEAFF.

This chain links TRBV4-3 with TRBJ1-2; 8 bases are shared with TRBD1. Unmatched junction bases numbered 8, after V lost 1 base and J lost 4 bases. CDR1 is LGHNA, CDR2 YSLEER, per germline. CDR3 length: 16 residues. CDR3 bases: TGCGCCAGCAGCCAAGGGGGAGGACAGGGTATCTATGGCTACACCTTC. It encodes CASSQGGGQGIYGYTF.

This chain links TRBV10-1 with TRBJ1-2; 9 positions match TRBD1. V was clipped by 3 bases and J by 8 bases; unmatched bases: 13. Germline V gene sequence: CDR1 WNHNN, CDR2 SYGVQD (reference sequence). The CDR3 covers 16 residues. CDR3 loop: CASSDHPYPGQGGYTF. The CDR3 DNA reads as TGCGCCAGCAGTGACCACCCCTACCCCGGACAGGGGGGCTACACCTTC.